In its sample, the clone carrying this TCR beta chain was seen a few times. The ends lost 6 bases at V and 6 bases at J; junction bases unmatched: 14. This CDR3 is built from 16 residues. CDR1 SEHNR and CDR2 FQNEAQ come from the germline V gene (reference sequence). The data were obtained in a study of blood T cell repertoires in COVID-19. About the study: Both acute and convalescent COVID-19 samples were obtained from the United States, Italy and Spain. From T cells, B-cell-depleted T cells, or PBMCs came the material, which was cDNA or gDNA.

Authors' analysis steps: Using reference gene primer amplification, nucleated cell counts were estimated. Libraries were prepared by immunoSEQ multiplex PCR; TCRdb keeps only in-frame clonotypes and omits some of them. V, J and clone size derive from that table, while D and trimming were established from the DNA sequence. The repertoire holds about 210,000 clones, with about four fifths as singletons. The rearrangement uses TRBV7-9 and TRBJ1-3; 7 nucleotides match TRBD1. This clonotype was obtained from a woman in her forties or fifties with active or convalescent COVID-19. Sequencing was done on a sample of peripheral blood. CDR3 sequence reads: CASSRTGAGVKNTIYF. CDR3 bases: TGTGCCAGCAGTCGTACAGGGGCAGGTGTCAAAAACACCATATATTTT.